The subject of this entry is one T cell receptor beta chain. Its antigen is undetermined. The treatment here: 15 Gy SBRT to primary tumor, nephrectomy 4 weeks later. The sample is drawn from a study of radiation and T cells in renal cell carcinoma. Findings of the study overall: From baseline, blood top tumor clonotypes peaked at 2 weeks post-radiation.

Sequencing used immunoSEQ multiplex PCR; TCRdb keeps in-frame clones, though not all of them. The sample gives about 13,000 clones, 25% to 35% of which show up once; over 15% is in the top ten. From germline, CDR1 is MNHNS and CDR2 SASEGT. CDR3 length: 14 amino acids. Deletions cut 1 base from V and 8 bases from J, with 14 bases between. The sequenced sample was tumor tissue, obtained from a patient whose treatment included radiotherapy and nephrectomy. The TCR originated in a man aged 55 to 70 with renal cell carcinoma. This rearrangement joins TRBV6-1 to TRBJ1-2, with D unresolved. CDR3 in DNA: TGTGCCAGCAGTGAAGTGCCTGGGGAGGAAGGCTACACCTTC. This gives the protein CASSEVPGEEGYTF.